The source of this T cell receptor (beta chain) is a study of T-cell reconstitution after alpha-beta-depleted transplantation in children. Unique molecular identifiers were used to barcode this TCRbeta library. TCRdb re-analysed the PCR reads in MiXCR, keeping a single row per CDR3 protein. Among under 450,000 distinct CDR3 sequences, around 15% were seen once, and the ten largest hold around 28%. The CDR3 spans 12 residues. The germline CDR1 and CDR2 sequences are SGHAT and FQNNGV. Trimming stripped 8 bases from V and 5 bases from J, with 10 bases between. This receptor was identified in a boy younger than two who had a stem cell transplant for Wiskott-Aldrich syndrome, so the T cells may come from the graft donor. The sample in question was PBMCs, mostly from graft donor cells, obtained 360 days after TCRalphabeta/CD19-depleted stem cell transplant. V usage is TRBV11-2 and J usage is TRBJ2-1; D possibly corresponds to TRBD1 (5 bases). The CDR3, as DNA: TGTGCCAGCGGATGGGGCAACAATGAGCAGTTCTTC. Residues: CASGWGNNEQFF.